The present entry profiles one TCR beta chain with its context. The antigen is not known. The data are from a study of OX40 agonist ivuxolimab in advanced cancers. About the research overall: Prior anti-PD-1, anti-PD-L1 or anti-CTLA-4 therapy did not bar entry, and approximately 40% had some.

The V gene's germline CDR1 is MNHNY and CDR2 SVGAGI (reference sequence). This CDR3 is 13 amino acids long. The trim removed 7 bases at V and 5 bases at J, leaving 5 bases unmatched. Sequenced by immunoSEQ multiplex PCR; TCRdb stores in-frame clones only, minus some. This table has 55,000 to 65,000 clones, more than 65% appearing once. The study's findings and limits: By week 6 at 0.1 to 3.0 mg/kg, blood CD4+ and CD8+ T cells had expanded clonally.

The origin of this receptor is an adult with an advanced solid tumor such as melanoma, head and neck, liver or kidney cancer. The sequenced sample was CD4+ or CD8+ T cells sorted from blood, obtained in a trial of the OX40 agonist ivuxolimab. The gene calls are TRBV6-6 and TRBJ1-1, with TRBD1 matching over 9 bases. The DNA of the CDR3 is TGTGCCAGCAATAAACAGGGGGCAACTGAAGCTTTCTTT. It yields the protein CASNKQGATEAFF.